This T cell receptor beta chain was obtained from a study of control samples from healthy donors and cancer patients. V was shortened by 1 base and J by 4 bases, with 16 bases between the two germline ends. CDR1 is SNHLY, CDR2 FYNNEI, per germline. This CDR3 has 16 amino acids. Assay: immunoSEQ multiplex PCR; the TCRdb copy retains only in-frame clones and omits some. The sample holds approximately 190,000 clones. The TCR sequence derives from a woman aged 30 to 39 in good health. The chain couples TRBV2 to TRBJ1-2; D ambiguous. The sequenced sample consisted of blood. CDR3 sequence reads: CASSEEWADFSYGYTF. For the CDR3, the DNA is TGTGCCAGCAGTGAAGAATGGGCAGATTTCTCCTATGGCTACACCTTC.